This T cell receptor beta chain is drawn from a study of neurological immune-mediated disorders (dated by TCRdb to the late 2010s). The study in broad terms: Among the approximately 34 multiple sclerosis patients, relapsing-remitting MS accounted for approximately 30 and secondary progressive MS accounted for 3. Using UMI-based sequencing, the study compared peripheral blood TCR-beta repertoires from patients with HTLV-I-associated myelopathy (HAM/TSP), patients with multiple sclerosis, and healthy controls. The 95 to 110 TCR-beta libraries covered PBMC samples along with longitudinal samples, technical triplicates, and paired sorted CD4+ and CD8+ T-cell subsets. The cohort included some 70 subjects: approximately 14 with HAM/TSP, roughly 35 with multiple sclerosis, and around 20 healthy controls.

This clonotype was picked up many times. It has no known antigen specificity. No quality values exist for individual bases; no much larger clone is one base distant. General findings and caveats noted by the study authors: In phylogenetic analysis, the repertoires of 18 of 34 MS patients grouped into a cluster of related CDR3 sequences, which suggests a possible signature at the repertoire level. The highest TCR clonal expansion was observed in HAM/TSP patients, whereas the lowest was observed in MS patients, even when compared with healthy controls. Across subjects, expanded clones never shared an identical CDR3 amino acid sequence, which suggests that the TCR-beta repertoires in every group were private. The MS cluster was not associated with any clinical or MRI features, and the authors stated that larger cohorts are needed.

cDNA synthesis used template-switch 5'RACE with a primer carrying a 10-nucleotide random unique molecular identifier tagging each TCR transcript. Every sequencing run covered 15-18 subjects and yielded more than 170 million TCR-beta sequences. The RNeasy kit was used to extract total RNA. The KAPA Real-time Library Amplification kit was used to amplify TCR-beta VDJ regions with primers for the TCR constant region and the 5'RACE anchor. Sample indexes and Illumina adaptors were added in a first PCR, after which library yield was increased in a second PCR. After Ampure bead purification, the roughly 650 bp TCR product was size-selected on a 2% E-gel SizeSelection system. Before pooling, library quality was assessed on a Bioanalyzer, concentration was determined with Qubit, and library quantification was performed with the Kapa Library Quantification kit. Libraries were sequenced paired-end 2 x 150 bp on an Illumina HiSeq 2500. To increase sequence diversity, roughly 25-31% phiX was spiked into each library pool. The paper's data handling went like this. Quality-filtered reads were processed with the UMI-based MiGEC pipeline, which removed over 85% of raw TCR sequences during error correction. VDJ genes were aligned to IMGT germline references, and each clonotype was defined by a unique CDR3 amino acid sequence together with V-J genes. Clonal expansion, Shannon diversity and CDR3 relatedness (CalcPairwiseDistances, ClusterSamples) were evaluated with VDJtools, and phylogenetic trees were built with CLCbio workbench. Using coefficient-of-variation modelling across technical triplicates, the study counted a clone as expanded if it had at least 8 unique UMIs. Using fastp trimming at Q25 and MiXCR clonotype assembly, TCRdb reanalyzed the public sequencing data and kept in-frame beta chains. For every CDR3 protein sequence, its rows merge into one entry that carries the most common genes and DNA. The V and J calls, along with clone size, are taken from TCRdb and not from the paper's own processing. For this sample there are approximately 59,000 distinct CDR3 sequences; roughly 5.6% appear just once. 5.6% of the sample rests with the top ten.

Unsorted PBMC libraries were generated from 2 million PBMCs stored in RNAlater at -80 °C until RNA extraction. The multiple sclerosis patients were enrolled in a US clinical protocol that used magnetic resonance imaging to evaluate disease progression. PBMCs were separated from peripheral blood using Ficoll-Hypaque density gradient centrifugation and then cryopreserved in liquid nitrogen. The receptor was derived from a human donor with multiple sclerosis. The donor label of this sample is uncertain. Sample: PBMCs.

In nucleotides, the sequence is TGTGCCACGGGGGAAAGGACAGATACGCAGTATTTT. It is translated as CATGERTDTQYF. Recombination linked TRBV7-8 to TRBJ2-3, with a tentative D gene TRBD2 over 6 matching bases. Its CDR3 holds 12 amino acids, cysteine through phenylalanine. The only DNA kept is the CDR3, 36 bases in frame from the first base. The germline ends are 11 bases apart after V is trimmed by 10 bases and J by 3 bases. CDR1 and CDR2, looked up from the germline V gene, are SGHVS and FQNEAQ. Joined to the reference TRBV7-8 and TRBJ2-3 proteins, this CDR3 gives the full variable domain: GAGVSQSPRYKVAKRGQDVALRCDPISGHVSLFWYQQALGQGPEFLTYFQNEAQLDKSGLPSDRFFAERPEGSVSTLKIQRTQQEDSAVYLCATGERTDTQYFGPGTRLTVL.